This TCR beta chain was profiled in a study of early T cells in non-severe SARS-CoV-2 infection. Worth noting for this clonotype: The antigen remains undetermined.

Per germline, CDR1 MDHEN and CDR2 SYDVKM. The V gene lost 10 bases and the J gene lost 5 bases, with 21 bases spanning the gap. The CDR3 totals 14 residues. Study-wide findings and caveats: VDJdb-based annotation leaned toward anti-spike CD8 responses and missed private and CD4 specificities.

Individual cDNA molecules carried attached unique molecular identifiers. TCRdb reprocessed the 5' RACE reads via MiXCR and lists one record per CDR3 protein. Here the sample spans about 58,000 distinct CDR3 sequences, about 12% being singletons. This TCR derives from an adult who was a healthcare worker with PCR-confirmed SARS-CoV-2 infection or an uninfected control (not recorded which). The chain employs TRBV28 and TRBJ2-7, with D tentatively TRBD2 (5 bases). The material sequenced was whole blood. The CDR3 coding sequence is TGTGCCATGAGCGAGGGAACTACCCGGGACGAGCAGTACTTC. Its translation: CAMSEGTTRDEQYF.